One T cell receptor (beta chain) is described in this entry. This clone has a single count. Its antigen is not yet known. There are no base qualities to consult, and no much larger clone falls within one base. The donors were healthy, HIV-negative adults who had no recently reported acute infections or vaccinations. All donors were Caucasian adults living in Nashville, Tennessee, USA. CD4+ T cells were enriched by magnetic negative selection; naive cells were then positively selected on CD45RA, and the negative fraction formed the memory subset. Blood was obtained by leukapheresis, after which PBMCs were separated by Ficoll-Histopaque density gradient centrifugation and cryopreserved in liquid nitrogen vapor phase. Purity and quantity of every magnetically sorted T cell population were checked by analytical flow cytometry. Each sorted fraction had its genomic DNA isolated and then quantified by UV absorbance on a Nanodrop 2000c.

The data derive from a study of shared clonotypes between healthy human individuals (TCRdb year 2020). Describing the broader study: A few men and a couple of women, aged 18 to 49 years, made up the cohort. For each donor, three plates each were used for CD4 naive and CD4 memory, two plates were used for CD8 naive, and one plate was used for CD8 memory. To estimate repertoire size and how much clonotypes are shared between individuals, the study performed deep sequencing of blood TCR repertoires from roughly five healthy adults. Libraries were prepared and TCR repertoires were sequenced by different laboratories using diverse techniques, in order to increase sequencing depth and limit assay-specific biases. Between about 0.94 and 8.9 billion PBMCs per donor were obtained by leukapheresis. The paper's findings and limits, for the study overall: Rarefaction of sorted-subset datasets indicated incomplete sequencing despite the large sequencing depth. Estimated clonotype richness was generally larger for naive than for memory subsets. Higher generation probabilities were observed for clonotypes shared by all four sorted-subset donors than for non-shared clonotypes. Across four donors, about 5% of naive CD4, 3% to 3.5% of naive CD8, about 2.3% of memory CD4, and under 0.45% of memory CD8 clonotypes were shared. Only blood was sampled, and tissue TCR repertoires likely differ from those in blood. Pairwise subsampling led to the expectation that sequencing depth would affect the degree of clonotype sharing among donors. The small number of donors limited the genetic and exposure-history diversity represented.

TCR CDR3 regions were amplified from genomic DNA by multiplex PCR using the deep immunoSEQ assay. For each cell subset, the extracted genomic DNA was distributed evenly across all wells of several immunoSEQ 96-well plates, and each plate served as one replicate. Each replicate PCR for sorted subsets received roughly 0.2 ug genomic DNA, equal to roughly 29,000 T cell genomes. Purified libraries were measured with a Qubit 3.0 fluorometer, size-checked on a Bioanalyzer 2100, and measured again with the KAPA Library Quantification kit. Every immunoSEQ 96-well plate was sequenced on a separate single-read 150-cycle Illumina NextSeq 550 flow cell. The authors' analysis ran thus. Because the immunoSEQ output held only junctional sequences and lacked quality scores, the filtering could not match the filtering applied to full-length reads. To assign V/J genes and CDR3, sequences were annotated using PyIR, a Python wrapper for IgBLAST v1.9, with IMGT germline references. Reads were removed for weak V/J assignments (E-value above 1e-6), missing CDR3, stop codons, out-of-frame junctions, or ambiguous translated residues. A V3J clonotype was defined by an identical inferred V gene, J gene, and CDR3 amino acid sequence. Percentage overlap between repertoires was calculated by dividing the number of shared unique clonotypes by the size of the smaller repertoire. RTK rarefaction, the Chao1 estimator, and Recon v2.1 estimates of unobserved clonotypes were used to assess repertoire richness. Generation probabilities were computed with OLGA for all TCRbeta clonotypes obtained by the gDNA method from a handful of donors. TCRdb's version of the immuneACCESS table is confined to in-frame rearrangements and falls short of the full clone set. An unresolved V gene accounts for under half of the shortfall where checked; the remainder is of unknown origin. Clone size and V and J calls were adopted from that table, with D and trimming inferred from the DNA. A total of 740,000 or so clones appear in this sample, more than 70% of them only once. Together, the top ten hold roughly 2% of the sample.

Taken from the germline V gene, the CDR1 and CDR2 loops are SNHLY and FYNNEI. The CDR3 runs 15 amino acids, cysteine and phenylalanine included. Of all the DNA, just the CDR3 is kept, 45 bases in frame from base 1. V is reduced by 4 bases and J by 5 bases, leaving a spacing of 14 bases between them. Here the chain combines TRBV2 and TRBJ2-2, and possibly TRBD1, on 5 matching bases. The sequencing sample was made of memory CD4+ T cells sorted from blood. The cell subset or site tag for this specimen amounts to: CD45RA-negative fraction. This TCR came from a woman aged 30 to 39 in good health. The bases read TGTGCCAGCAGTGGCGAAGGGGTCCTAACCGGGGAGCTGTTTTTT. Its protein reads: CASSGEGVLTGELFF.